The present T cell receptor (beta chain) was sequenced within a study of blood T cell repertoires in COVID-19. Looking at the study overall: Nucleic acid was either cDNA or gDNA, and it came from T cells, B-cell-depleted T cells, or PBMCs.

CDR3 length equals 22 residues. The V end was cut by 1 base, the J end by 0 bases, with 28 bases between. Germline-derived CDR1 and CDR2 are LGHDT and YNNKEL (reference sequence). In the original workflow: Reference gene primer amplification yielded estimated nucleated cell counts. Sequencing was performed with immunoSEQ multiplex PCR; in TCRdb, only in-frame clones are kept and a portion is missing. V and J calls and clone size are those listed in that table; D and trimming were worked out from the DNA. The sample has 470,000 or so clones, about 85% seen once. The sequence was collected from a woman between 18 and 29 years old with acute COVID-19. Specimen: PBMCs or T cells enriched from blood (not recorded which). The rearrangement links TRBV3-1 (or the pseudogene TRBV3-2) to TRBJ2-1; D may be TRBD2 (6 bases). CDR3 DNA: TGTGCCAGCAGCCAAGTACAATCGGGGACTGGGACTTGGAGAAGCTCCTACAATGAGCAGTTCTTC. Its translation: CASSQVQSGTGTWRSSYNEQFF.